This record concerns one T cell receptor (beta chain) sequence. This CDR3 region has 14 residues. The V gene's germline CDR1 is MNHEY and CDR2 SMNVEV (reference sequence). The germline V and J ends were trimmed by 6 bases and 6 bases, with 17 bases remaining between them. The source of the sample is a study of PD-1 blockade in mismatch repair-deficient tumors. Sequencing used immunoSEQ multiplex PCR; TCRdb keeps in-frame clones, though not all of them. The sample has tens of thousands of clones; approximately 84% are singletons. The chain has TRBV27 and TRBJ1-2; tentatively, D is TRBD1 (6 bases). The clonotype originates from an adult with mismatch repair-deficient cancer. Sequencing was performed on peripheral blood, taken around 75 weeks after starting pembrolizumab. The CDR3 here is CASRSPRGADGYTF. The CDR3 DNA follows: TGTGCCAGCAGATCCCCCAGGGGCGCTGATGGCTACACCTTC.